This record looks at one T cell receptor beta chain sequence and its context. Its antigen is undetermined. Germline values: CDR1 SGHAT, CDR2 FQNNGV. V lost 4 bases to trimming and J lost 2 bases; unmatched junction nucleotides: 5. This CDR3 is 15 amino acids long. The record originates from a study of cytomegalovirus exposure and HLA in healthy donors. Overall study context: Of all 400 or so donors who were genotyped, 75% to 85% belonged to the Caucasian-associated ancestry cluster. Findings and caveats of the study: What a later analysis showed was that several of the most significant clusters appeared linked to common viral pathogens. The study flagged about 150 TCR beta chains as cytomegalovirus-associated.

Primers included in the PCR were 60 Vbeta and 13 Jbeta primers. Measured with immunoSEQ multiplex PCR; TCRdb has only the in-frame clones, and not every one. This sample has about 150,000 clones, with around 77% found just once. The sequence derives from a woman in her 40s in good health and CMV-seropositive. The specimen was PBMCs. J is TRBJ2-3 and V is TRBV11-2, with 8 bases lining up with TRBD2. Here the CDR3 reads CASSSLAGTTDTQYF. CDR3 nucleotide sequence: TGTGCCAGCAGCTCCTTAGCGGGGACCACAGATACGCAGTATTTT.